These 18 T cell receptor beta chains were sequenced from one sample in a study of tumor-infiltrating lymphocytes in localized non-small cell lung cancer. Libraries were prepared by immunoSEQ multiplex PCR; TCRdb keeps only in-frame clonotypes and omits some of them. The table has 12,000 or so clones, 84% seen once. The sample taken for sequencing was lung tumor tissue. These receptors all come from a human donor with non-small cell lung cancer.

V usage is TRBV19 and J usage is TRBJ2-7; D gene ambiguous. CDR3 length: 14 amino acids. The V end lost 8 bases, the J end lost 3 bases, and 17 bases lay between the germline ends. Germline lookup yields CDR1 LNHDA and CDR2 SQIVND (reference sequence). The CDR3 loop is CASGVVGLIYEQYF. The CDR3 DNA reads TGTGCCAGTGGGGTCGTAGGGCTTATCTACGAGCAGTACTTC. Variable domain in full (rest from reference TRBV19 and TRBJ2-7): DGGITQSPKYLFRKEGQNVTLSCEQNLNHDAMYWYRQDPGQGLRLIYYSQIVNDFQKGDIAEGYSVSREKKESFPLTVTSAQKNPTAFYLCASGVVGLIYEQYFGPGTRLTVT.

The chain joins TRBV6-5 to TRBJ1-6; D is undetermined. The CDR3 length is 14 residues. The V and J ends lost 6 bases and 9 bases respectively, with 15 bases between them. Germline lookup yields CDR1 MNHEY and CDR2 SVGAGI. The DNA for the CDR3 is TGTGCCAGCAGCTCGGCTGGGTCGGGTTCACCCCTCCACTTT. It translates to CASSSAGSGSPLHF.

DNA for the CDR3: TGTGCCAGTAGTAAAGTCGCCGGGACTCTGCACGAGCAGTACTTC. It encodes CASSKVAGTLHEQYF. The J gene is TRBJ2-7, the V gene TRBV19; TRBD2 is a possible D gene (6 bases). The ends were cut back, 4 bases at V and 5 bases at J, with 18 bases in the middle. CDR1 and CDR2 (germline): LNHDA, SQIVND (reference sequence). The length of the CDR3 is 15 residues.

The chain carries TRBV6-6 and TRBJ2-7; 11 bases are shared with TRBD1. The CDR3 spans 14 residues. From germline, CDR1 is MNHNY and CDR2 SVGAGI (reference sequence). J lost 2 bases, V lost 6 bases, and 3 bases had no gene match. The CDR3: CASSRTGGPYEQYF. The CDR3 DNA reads TGTGCCAGCAGCCGGACAGGGGGCCCCTACGAGCAGTACTTC.

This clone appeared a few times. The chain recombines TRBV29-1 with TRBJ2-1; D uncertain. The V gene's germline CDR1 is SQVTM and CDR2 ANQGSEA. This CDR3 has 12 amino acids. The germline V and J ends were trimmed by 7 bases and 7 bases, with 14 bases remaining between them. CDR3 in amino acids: CSAVGDGNEQFF. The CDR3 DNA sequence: TGCAGCGCCGTGGGTGACGGGAATGAGCAGTTCTTC.

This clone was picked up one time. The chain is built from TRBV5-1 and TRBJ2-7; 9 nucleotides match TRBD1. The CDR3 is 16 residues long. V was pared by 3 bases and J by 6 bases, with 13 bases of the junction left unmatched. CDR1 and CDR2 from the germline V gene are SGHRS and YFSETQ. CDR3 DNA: TGCGCCAGCAGCTACCTCCAGGTTGGACAGGGGTCCGAGCAGTACTTC. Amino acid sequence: CASSYLQVGQGSEQYF.

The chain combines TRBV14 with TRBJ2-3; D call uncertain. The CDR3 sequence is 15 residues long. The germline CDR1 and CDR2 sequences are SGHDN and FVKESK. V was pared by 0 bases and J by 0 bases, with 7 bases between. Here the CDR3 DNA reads TGTGCCAGCAGCCAAGAGTCTATTAGCACAGATACGCAGTATTTT. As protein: CASSQESISTDTQYF. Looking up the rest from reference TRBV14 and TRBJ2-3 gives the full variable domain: EAGVTQFPSHSVIEKGQTVTLRCDPISGHDNLYWYRRVMGKEIKFLLHFVKESKQDESGMPNNRFLAERTGGTYSTLKVQPAELEDSGVYFCASSQESISTDTQYFGPGTRLTVL.

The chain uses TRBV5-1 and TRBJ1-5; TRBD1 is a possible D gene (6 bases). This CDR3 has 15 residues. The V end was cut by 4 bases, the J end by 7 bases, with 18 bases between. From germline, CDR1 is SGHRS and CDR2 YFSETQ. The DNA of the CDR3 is TGCGCCAGCAGCCCAGAGGGGGGAGTACGGCAGCCCCAGCATTTT. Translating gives CASSPEGGVRQPQHF.

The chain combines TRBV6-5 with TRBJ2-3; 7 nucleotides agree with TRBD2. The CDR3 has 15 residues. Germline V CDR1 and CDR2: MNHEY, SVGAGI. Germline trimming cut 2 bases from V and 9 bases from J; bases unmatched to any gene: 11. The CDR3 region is CASSYTGGRGVTQYF. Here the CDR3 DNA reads TGTGCCAGCAGTTACACGGGAGGCCGCGGGGTGACGCAGTATTTT.

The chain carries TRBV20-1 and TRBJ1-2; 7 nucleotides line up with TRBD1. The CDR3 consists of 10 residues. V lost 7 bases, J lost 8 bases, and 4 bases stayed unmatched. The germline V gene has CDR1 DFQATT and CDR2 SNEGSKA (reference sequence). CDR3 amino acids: CSVRGRGYTF. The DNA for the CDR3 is TGCAGTGTGAGGGGGCGAGGCTACACCTTC.

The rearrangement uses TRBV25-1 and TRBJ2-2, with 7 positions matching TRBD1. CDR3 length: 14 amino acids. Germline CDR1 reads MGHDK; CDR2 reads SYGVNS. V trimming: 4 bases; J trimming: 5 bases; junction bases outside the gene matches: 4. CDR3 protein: CASSVLQGTGELFF. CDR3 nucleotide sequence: TGTGCCAGCAGTGTTTTACAGGGGACCGGGGAGCTGTTTTTT.

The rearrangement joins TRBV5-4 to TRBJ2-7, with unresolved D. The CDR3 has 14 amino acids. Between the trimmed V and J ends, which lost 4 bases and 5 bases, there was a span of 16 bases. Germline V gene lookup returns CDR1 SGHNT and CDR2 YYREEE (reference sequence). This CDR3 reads CASSTGPESHEQYF. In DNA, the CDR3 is TGTGCCAGCAGCACCGGACCCGAGTCCCACGAGCAGTACTTC.

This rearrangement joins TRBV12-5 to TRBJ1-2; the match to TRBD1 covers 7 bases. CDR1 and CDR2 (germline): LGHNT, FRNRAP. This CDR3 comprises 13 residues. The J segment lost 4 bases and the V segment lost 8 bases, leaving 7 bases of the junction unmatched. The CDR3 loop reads CASSPGTVYGYTF. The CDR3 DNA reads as TGTGCTAGTTCCCCCGGGACAGTCTATGGCTACACCTTC. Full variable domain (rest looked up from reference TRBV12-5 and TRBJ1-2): DARVTQTPRHKVTEMGQEVTMRCQPILGHNTVFWYRQTMMQGLELLAYFRNRAPLDDSGMPKDRFSAEMPDATLATLKIQPSEPRDSAVYFCASSPGTVYGYTFGSGTRLTVV.

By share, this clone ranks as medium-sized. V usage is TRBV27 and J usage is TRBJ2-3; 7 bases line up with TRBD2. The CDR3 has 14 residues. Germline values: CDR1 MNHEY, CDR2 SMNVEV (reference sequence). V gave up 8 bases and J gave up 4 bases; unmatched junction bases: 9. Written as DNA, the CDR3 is TGTGCCAGCGTTGCTGCGGGAGAGGCAGATACGCAGTATTTT. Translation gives CASVAAGEADTQYF.

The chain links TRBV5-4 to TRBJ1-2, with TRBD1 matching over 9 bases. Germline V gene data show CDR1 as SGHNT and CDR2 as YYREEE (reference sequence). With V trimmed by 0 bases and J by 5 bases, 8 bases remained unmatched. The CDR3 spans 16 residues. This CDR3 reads CASSLEGTGTLYGYTF. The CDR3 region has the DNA TGTGCCAGCAGCTTGGAGGGGACAGGGACCCTTTATGGCTACACCTTC.

This CDR3 is CASSVLAGDTGELFF. CDR3 bases: TGTGCCAGCAGCGTACTAGCGGGGGACACCGGGGAGCTGTTTTTT. The chain joins TRBV9 to TRBJ2-2; 10 bases match TRBD2. The CDR3 loop spans 15 amino acids. Germline V CDR1 and CDR2: SGDLS, YYNGEE. Unmatched junction bases numbered 0, after V lost 1 base and J lost 3 bases.

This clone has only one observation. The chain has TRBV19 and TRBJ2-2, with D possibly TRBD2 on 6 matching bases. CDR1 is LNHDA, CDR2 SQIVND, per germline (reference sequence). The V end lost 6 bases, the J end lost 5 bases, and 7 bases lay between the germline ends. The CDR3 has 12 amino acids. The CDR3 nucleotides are TGTGCCAGTAGCAGCGGGACCGGGGAGCTGTTTTTT. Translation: CASSSGTGELFF.

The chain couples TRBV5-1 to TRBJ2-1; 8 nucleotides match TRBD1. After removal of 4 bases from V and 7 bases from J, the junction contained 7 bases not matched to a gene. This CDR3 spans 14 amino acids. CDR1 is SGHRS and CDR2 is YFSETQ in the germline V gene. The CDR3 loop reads CASSILRGPNEQFF. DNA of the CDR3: TGCGCCAGCAGCATCCTCAGGGGGCCGAATGAGCAGTTCTTC.